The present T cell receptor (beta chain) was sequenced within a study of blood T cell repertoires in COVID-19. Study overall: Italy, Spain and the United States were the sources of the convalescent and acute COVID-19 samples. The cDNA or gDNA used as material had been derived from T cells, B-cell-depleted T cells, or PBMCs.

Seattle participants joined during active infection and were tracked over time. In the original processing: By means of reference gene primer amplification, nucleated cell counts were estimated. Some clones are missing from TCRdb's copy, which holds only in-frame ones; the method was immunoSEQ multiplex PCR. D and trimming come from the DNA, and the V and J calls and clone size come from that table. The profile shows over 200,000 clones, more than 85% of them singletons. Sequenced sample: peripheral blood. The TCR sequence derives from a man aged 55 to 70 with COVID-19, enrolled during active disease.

CDR3 in amino acids: CASNSPGQGGVTNEKLFF. CDR3 bases: TGTGCCAGTAACTCCCCCGGGCAGGGAGGGGTAACTAATGAAAAACTGTTTTTT. The chain carries TRBV19 and TRBJ1-4; maybe TRBD1 (5 bases). V lost 7 bases to trimming and J lost 1 base, with 22 bases between them. Per the germline V gene, CDR1 is LNHDA and CDR2 is SQIVND (reference sequence). The CDR3 totals 18 residues.